This is a list of T cell receptor beta chains from one sample in a study of CD8 T cells in ankylosing spondylitis. TCRdb reprocessed the 5' RACE reads via MiXCR and lists one record per CDR3 protein. The sample consists of some 130,000 distinct CDR3 sequences, around 7.9% of them appearing once. The sequencing sample was made of blood, either unsorted or a sorted T cell fraction (not recorded which). These receptors were taken from a female donor with ankylosing spondylitis or in good health (not recorded which). Each CDR3 is given with its conserved first and last residue. Each record gives: D gene, V gene, J gene, CDR3 protein. A D gene is named only where the DNA matches it firmly.

TRBD2,TRBV20-1,TRBJ2-3,CSARNPWGGGDTQYF
NA,TRBV4-3,TRBJ1-4,CASSRFGVGTNEKLFF
TRBD1,TRBV5-1,TRBJ2-5,CASSPQTGSQETQYF
NA,TRBV7-9,TRBJ2-3,CASSSDGEDTQYF
NA,TRBV19,TRBJ2-1,CASRTGPREQFF
TRBD1,TRBV12-3/TRBV12-4,TRBJ2-2,CASSPRQGNTGELFF
NA,TRBV4-1,TRBJ1-1,CASSLTQGTEAFF
NA,TRBV6-5,TRBJ1-1,CASSFGGIGGTEAFF
NA,TRBV7-2,TRBJ2-1,CASSPARSYNEQFF
NA,TRBV9,TRBJ2-7,CASSVAGDTYEQYF
NA,TRBV7-2,TRBJ1-2,CASSSTPNYGYTF
NA,TRBV2,TRBJ1-2,CASTDPNGSGGYTF
TRBD1,TRBV20-1,TRBJ1-1,CSAPFAGTVNTEAFF
TRBD1,TRBV5-1,TRBJ2-3,CASSSGQPSDTQYF
TRBD2,TRBV5-1,TRBJ2-2,CASSLTSGILVTGELFF
NA,TRBV6-1,TRBJ2-2,CASKPRGLAETGELFF
TRBD1,TRBV27,TRBJ1-2,CASSLSSGDRAYGYTF
TRBD1,TRBV20-1,TRBJ1-1,CSARVGAGGSAFF
NA,TRBV4-1,TRBJ1-4,CASSQGERTYEKLFF
NA,TRBV7-9,TRBJ1-1,CASSSLRGQGRAFF
TRBD1,TRBV2,TRBJ2-6,CASNRQGAEGANVLTF
NA,TRBV24-1,TRBJ1-2,CATSDLLDGYTF
NA,TRBV20-1,TRBJ2-4,CSARTVLAKNIQYF
NA,TRBV4-1,TRBJ1-6,CASGPGSYNSPLHF
NA,TRBV12-3/TRBV12-4,TRBJ2-2,CASSPYGSPTGELFF
TRBD2,TRBV7-2,TRBJ2-3,CASSPTSGNTFF
NA,TRBV28,TRBJ1-4,CASSPLKTINEKLFF
NA,TRBV6-1,TRBJ2-5,CASSEPGAKETQYF
NA,TRBV6-5,TRBJ1-5,CASSYSRSGNQPQHF
NA,TRBV20-1,TRBJ1-5,CSASPLQVDSNQPQHF